One sample yielded the 21 T cell receptor beta chains listed below, sequenced in a study of Graves' ophthalmopathy and Graves' hyperthyroidism. The sequenced template was RNA, covering the TCR beta CDR3 region. Scientists carried out first-round RT-PCR using HTBI primers and then a second-round multiplex PCR. From the multiplex PCR reads, TCRdb called clonotypes with MiXCR, one entry per CDR3 protein. The data show hundreds of thousands of distinct CDR3 sequences, with roughly two fifths seen just once and about 40% held by the top ten. The sequencing input was peripheral blood. These receptors were taken from an adult man with Graves' ophthalmopathy.

Details on this clonotype: This could be a read error, since a much larger clone is one nucleotide away. This rearrangement joins TRBV7-2 to TRBJ1-1; D ambiguous. Germline V CDR1 and CDR2: SGHTA, FQGNSA. The V and J ends lost 2 bases and 5 bases respectively, with 15 bases between them. The CDR3 is made up of 15 amino acids. The CDR3 protein is CTSSLSPEGLTEAFF. The CDR3 DNA reads TGTACCAGCAGCTTATCCCCCGAAGGGTTAACTGAAGCTTTCTTT.

Comments on this clonotype: The junction does not match germline at one end; this may be a read error. The chain combines TRBV20-1 with TRBJ1-1; possibly TRBD1 for D (5 bases). The germline gives CDR1 DFQATT, CDR2 SNEGSKA (reference sequence). The CDR3 is made up of 15 amino acids. This chain's CDR3 is CSVRNPGRRNTEAFF. CDR3 sequence (DNA): TGCAGTGTTAGAAATCCGGGACGGCGGAACACTGAAGCTTTCTTT.

This clonotype was detected only a few times. The genes are TRBV4-2 and TRBJ2-2; 10 bases agree with TRBD2. Germline V lookup: CDR1 LGHNA, CDR2 YNFKEQ. The V segment lost 7 bases and the J segment 8 bases; nucleotides outside the gene matches: 7. The CDR3 consists of 14 residues. CDR3 DNA: TGTGCCAGCAAGAAGCGGGAGGGATCGGGGGAGCTGTTTTTT. Its translation: CASKKREGSGELFF.

This clonotype was picked up one time. With a much larger clone just one base away, this may be a read error. The chain is built from TRBV19 and TRBJ1-1; tentative D call: TRBD1 (6 bases). The V and J ends lost 1 base and 7 bases respectively, with 13 bases between them. The CDR3 runs 14 residues. Germline CDR1 and CDR2: LNHDA and SQIVND (reference sequence). This CDR3 is CASSIVEQGREAFF. The CDR3 region has the DNA TGTGCCAGTAGTATAGTCGAACAGGGACGTGAAGCTTTCTTT.

This clonotype turned up a few times. The V call is TRBV7-6, the J call TRBJ2-5; weak D call: TRBD2 (7 bases). V dropped 5 bases and J dropped 1 base, with 17 bases sitting between them. Per germline, CDR1 SGHVS and CDR2 FNYEAQ. The CDR3 consists of 16 residues. The CDR3 DNA reads as TGTGCCAGCAGCCGGAATGGGGGGGCGAGCCAAGAGACCCAGTACTTC. This codes for CASSRNGGASQETQYF.

The genes are TRBV7-9 and TRBJ1-2; 7 bases align to TRBD1. Trimming removed 4 bases from V and 6 bases from J; junction bases left unmatched: 5. Germline V gene data show CDR1 as SEHNR and CDR2 as FQNEAQ (reference sequence). This CDR3 has 13 residues. The CDR3 sequence is CASSSKGGNGYTF. The CDR3 coding sequence is TGTGCCAGCAGCTCCAAAGGGGGCAATGGCTACACCTTC.

This clonotype was counted only a few times. This rearrangement joins TRBV6-2 or TRBV6-3 to TRBJ2-2, with a possible D match to TRBD1 (6 bases). CDR1 is MNHEY, CDR2 SVGEGT, per germline. The CDR3 is 15 amino acids. V dropped 3 bases and J dropped 3 bases, with 11 bases sitting between them. The CDR3 reads CASSYYREDTGELFF. The CDR3 nucleotides are TGTGCCAGCAGTTATTACAGGGAAGACACCGGGGAGCTGTTTTTT.

The chain uses TRBV25-1 and TRBJ1-1, with 9 positions matching TRBD1. Per germline, CDR1 MGHDK and CDR2 SYGVNS. The CDR3 is made up of 14 amino acids. V dropped 6 bases and J dropped 5; count of bases not matched to a gene: 7. CDR3 in DNA: TGTGCCAGCAGAATGACAGGGGGGAGGACTGAAGCTTTCTTT. Amino acid sequence: CASRMTGGRTEAFF.

This clonotype was counted between two and nine times. The chain carries TRBV2 and TRBJ1-1; the match to TRBD1 covers 9 bases. With V trimmed by 4 bases and J by 3 bases, 3 bases remained unmatched. CDR1 is SNHLY, CDR2 FYNNEI, per germline. The CDR3 is made up of 14 amino acids. The CDR3 region has the DNA TGTGCCAGCAGTGCGGACAGGGGCGACACTGAAGCTTTCTTT. The encoded protein is CASSADRGDTEAFF.

The CDR3 nucleotides read TGTGCCAGCAGCTTGGACTTGCTAAAGACCCAGTACTTC. This codes for CASSLDLLKTQYF. The V call is TRBV7-9, the J call TRBJ2-5, with D perhaps TRBD2 (5 bases). Trimming pared 3 bases from V and 6 bases from J, leaving 11 bases between. Looked up from germline, CDR1 is SEHNR and CDR2 is FQNEAQ (reference sequence). The CDR3 runs to 13 residues.

This clonotype appeared many times. The V gene is TRBV20-1, the J gene TRBJ1-2, with TRBD1 matching over 8 bases. CDR3 size: 15 residues. Germline CDR1 and CDR2: DFQATT and SNEGSKA (reference sequence). Trimming removed 0 bases from V and 5 bases from J; junction bases left unmatched: 8. The CDR3 reads CSARESDRVRYGYTF. CDR3 DNA: TGCAGTGCTAGAGAGTCGGACAGGGTTCGTTATGGCTACACCTTC.

The chain couples TRBV15 to TRBJ2-1; TRBD1 is a possible D gene (5 bases). The CDR3 loop spans 12 amino acids. The germline gives CDR1 LNHNV, CDR2 YYDKDF (reference sequence). Trimming stripped 1 base from V and 15 bases from J, with 13 bases between. CDR3 coding DNA: TGTGCCACCAGCAGAGTGTCAGGGTCTCCGTTCTTC. As protein: CATSRVSGSPFF.

A note on this clonotype: A junction end diverges from the germline sequence, so it may reflect a read error. CDR3 bases: TGTGCCAGCAGCTTAGGCACGAGCTCTGGAAACGCCATATATTTT. It specifies CASSLGTSSGNAIYF. V usage is TRBV7-9 and J usage is TRBJ1-3, with unresolved D. The CDR3 loop spans 15 amino acids. Germline CDR1 SEHNR, CDR2 FQNEAQ (reference sequence).

In this sample, this clonotype turned up many times. This CDR3 is CASSLHRGRNSPLHF. The CDR3 DNA is TGTGCCAGCAGTCTGCACAGGGGGAGAAATTCACCCCTCCACTTT. This chain connects TRBV12-3 or TRBV12-4 to TRBJ1-6, with 8 bases matching TRBD1. This CDR3 has 15 residues. Trimming removed 5 bases from V and 7 bases from J; junction bases left unmatched: 7.

This clonotype was seen only once. The gene calls are TRBV25-1 and TRBJ1-6; TRBD1 matches 9 bases. The CDR3 runs 16 residues. V shed 5 bases and J 9 bases; nucleotides not matched to a gene: 11. Looked up from germline, CDR1 is MGHDK and CDR2 is SYGVNS. The CDR3 loop reads CASSLFIGTGTSPLHF. CDR3 sequence (DNA): TGTGCCAGCAGTTTATTCATCGGGACAGGGACTTCACCCCTCCACTTT.

The rearrangement joins TRBV12-3 or TRBV12-4 to TRBJ1-4, with D tentatively TRBD1 (5 bases). CDR3 size: 15 residues. V lost 2 bases, J lost 2 bases, and 9 bases lay in between. For the CDR3, the DNA is TGTGCCAGCAGTTTATCAGGGTACACTAATGAAAAACTGTTTTTT. Residues: CASSLSGYTNEKLFF.

V usage is TRBV20-1 and J usage is TRBJ2-7; D possibly corresponds to TRBD2 (6 bases). The ends were cut back, 1 base at V and 2 bases at J, with 9 bases in the middle. CDR3 length equals 13 residues. Germline V gene data show CDR1 as DFQATT and CDR2 as SNEGSKA (reference sequence). The CDR3 region has the DNA TGCAGTGCTAGAGCCAGCGGGCCCTACGAGCAGTACTTC. Translated, it gives CSARASGPYEQYF.

Details on this clonotype: In this CDR3 the conserved last residue, phenylalanine or tryptophan, is missing, so a read error is likely. The V gene is TRBV29-1, the J gene TRBJ1-1, with TRBD1 matching over 10 bases. CDR3 size: 15 residues. V shed 4 bases, J shed 1 base, and the junction held 6 bases outside the gene matches. Germline V gene lookup returns CDR1 SQVTM and CDR2 ANQGSEA. The CDR3 nucleotides read TGCAGCGTTGGCGGGACAGGGGTTCAGAACACTGAAGCTTTCCTT. This encodes CSVGGTGVQNTEAFL.

This clonotype was recorded at least ten times. The chain has TRBV7-9 and TRBJ2-7, with a tentative D call TRBD2 (6 bases). There are 16 residues in the CDR3. CDR1 and CDR2 (germline): SEHNR, FQNEAQ (reference sequence). V was shortened by 0 bases and J by 0 bases, with 12 bases between the two germline ends. The CDR3 DNA follows: TGTGCCAGCAGCTTAGCTTCCCGCGGGGCCTCCTACGAGCAGTACTTC. It specifies CASSLASRGASYEQYF.

V usage is TRBV20-1 and J usage is TRBJ2-7; D uncertain. Germline CDR1 reads DFQATT; CDR2 reads SNEGSKA (reference sequence). The V end lost 4 bases, the J end lost 5 bases, and 18 bases lay between the germline ends. This CDR3 comprises 14 residues. The CDR3 region is CSATGPTVLDEQYF. Here the CDR3 DNA reads TGCAGTGCTACGGGTCCAACAGTCCTGGACGAGCAGTACTTC.

V gene TRBV25-1 combines with J gene TRBJ1-1; TRBD1 matches 7 bases. V dropped 6 bases and J dropped 11; count of bases not matched to a gene: 21. Germline V gene sequence: CDR1 MGHDK, CDR2 SYGVNS. The CDR3 sequence is 16 residues long. For the CDR3, the DNA is TGTGCCAGCAGCCAGGTTGGTACAGGGGCCCGAACCGAGGCTTTCTTT. Amino acids: CASSQVGTGARTEAFF. The full variable domain, with the rest looked up from reference TRBV25-1 and TRBJ1-1, is EADIYQTPRYLVIGTGKKITLECSQTMGHDKMYWYQQDPGMELHLIHYSYGVNSTEKGDLSSESTVSRIRTEHFPLTLESARPSHTSQYLCASSQVGTGARTEAFFGQGTRLTVV.